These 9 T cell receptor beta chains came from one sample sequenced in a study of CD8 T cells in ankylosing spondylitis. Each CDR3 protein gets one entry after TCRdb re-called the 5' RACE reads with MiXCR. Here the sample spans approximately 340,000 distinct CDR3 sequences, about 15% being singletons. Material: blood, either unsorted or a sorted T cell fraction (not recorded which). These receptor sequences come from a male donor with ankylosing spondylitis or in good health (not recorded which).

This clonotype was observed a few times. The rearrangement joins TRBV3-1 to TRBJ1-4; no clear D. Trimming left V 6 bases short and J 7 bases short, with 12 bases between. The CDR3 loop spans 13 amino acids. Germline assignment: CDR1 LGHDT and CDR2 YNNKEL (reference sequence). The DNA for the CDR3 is TGTGCCAGCAGATCTCCAGCGAGTGAAAAACTGTTTTTT. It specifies CASRSPASEKLFF.

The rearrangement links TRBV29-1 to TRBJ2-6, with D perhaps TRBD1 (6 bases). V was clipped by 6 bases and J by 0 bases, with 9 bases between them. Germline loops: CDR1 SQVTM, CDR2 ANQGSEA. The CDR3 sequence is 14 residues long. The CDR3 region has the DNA TGCAGCGTCGGACAGAGCTCTGGGGCCAACGTCCTGACTTTC. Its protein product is CSVGQSSGANVLTF.

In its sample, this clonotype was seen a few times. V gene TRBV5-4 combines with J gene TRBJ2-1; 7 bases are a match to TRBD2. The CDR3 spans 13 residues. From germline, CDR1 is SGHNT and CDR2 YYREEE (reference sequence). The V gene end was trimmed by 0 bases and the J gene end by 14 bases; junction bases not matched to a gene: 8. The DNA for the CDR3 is TGTGCCAGCAGCTTGGGGGGGATAAGCGGGGAGTTCTTC. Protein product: CASSLGGISGEFF.

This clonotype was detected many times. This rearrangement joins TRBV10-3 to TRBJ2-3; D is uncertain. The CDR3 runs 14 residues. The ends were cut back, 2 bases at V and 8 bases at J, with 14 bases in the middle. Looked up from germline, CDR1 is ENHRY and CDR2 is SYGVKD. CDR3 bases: TGTGCCATCAGTGAGGACCTCAGCAGGAGTACGCAGTATTTT. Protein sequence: CAISEDLSRSTQYF.

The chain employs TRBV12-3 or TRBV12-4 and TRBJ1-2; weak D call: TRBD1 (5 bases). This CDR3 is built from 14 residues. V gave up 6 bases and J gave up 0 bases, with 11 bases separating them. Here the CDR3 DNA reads TGTGCCAGCAGCACGGGGGAAACTAACTATGGCTACACCTTC. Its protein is CASSTGETNYGYTF.

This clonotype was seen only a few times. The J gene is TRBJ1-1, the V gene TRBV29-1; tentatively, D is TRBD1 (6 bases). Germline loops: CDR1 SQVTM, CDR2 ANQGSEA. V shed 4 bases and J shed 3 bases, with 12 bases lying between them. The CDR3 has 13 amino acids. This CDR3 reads CSVGDGQHTEAFF. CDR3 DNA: TGCAGCGTTGGGGACGGACAGCACACTGAAGCTTTCTTT.

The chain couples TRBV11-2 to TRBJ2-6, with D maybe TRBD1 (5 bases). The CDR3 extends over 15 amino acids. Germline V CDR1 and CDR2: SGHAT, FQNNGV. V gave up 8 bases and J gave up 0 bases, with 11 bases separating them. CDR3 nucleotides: TGTGCCAGCGCTCAGGACATCTCTGGGGCCAACGTCCTGACTTTC. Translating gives CASAQDISGANVLTF.

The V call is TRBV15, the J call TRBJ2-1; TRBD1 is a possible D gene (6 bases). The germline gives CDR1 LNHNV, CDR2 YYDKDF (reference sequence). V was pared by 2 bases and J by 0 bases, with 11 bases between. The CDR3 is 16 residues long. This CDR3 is CATSRKGVFSYNEQFF. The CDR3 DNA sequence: TGTGCCACCAGCAGAAAGGGGGTCTTCTCCTACAATGAGCAGTTCTTC.

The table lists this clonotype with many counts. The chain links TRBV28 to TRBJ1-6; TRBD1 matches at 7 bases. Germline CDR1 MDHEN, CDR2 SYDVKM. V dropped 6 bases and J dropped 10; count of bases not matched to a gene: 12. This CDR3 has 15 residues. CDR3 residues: CASSPPTGQRSPLHF. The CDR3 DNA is TGTGCCAGCAGCCCCCCGACAGGGCAAAGATCACCCCTCCACTTT.